This T cell receptor beta chain was profiled in a study of T cells in Graves' hyperthyroidism and ophthalmopathy (dated by TCRdb to between 2018 and 2021). Notes on the research overall: Peripheral blood samples were taken at initial diagnosis, before any treatment was given. Whether ophthalmopathy could be predicted prospectively was tested in an independent validation cohort made up of 18 to 20 hyperthyroidism patients plus 17 patients who later progressed to ophthalmopathy. After blood sampling, hyperthyroidism patients were treated with methimazole at a starting dose of 30 mg daily, and ophthalmopathy patients were treated with high-dose intravenous methylprednisolone. The study also compared thyroid tissue and blood T-cell repertoires from about six Graves' hyperthyroidism patients. To identify TCR V-J signatures that set the groups apart, the researchers used a discovery cohort of 90 to 100 patients, made up of 43 with Graves' ophthalmopathy and around 58 with stable Graves' hyperthyroidism. The roughly 94 discovery patients were randomly divided into training and test sets at a 7:3 ratio. TCR Vbeta CDR3 sequencing of around 130 peripheral blood samples (fewer than 45 ophthalmopathy, roughly 72 hyperthyroidism and approximately 17 progressor patients) is reported in the paper.

This clonotype was seen repeatedly, ten times or more. Its antigen remains unidentified. There are no base qualities to consult, and no much larger clone falls within one base. Trimming leaves V shorter by 4 bases and J shorter by 3 bases, with the junction holding 5 bases beyond the gene matches. For CDR1 and CDR2, the germline V gene lists MGHRA and YSYEKL. Including cysteine and phenylalanine, the CDR3 has 15 amino acids. The only DNA kept is the CDR3, 45 bases in frame from the first base. The TCR beta CDR3 regions were amplified from the RNA transcripts. The TCR CDR3 was subjected to a first round of RT-PCR using the HTBI primer set and the Qiagen OneStep RT-PCR kit. Libraries were constructed in a second round of multiplex PCR, after which size selection and purification were carried out. Sequencing of the libraries was done on an Illumina HiSeq2000 using paired-end 100 bp reads. Per the source publication's procedure: SOAPnuke was used to process the raw data, with reads discarded if the reads contained adapters or uncalled bases, had a mean Phred below 15, or lacked an exact constant-primer or identifier match. High-quality paired reads were merged with COPE v1.2.5, and unique nucleotide sequences were defined as clonotypes. MiTCR v1.1 was used to align clonotypes to the IMGT TRBV, TRBD and TRBJ reference segments. The analysis was restricted to V-J combinations with a frequency above 0.0001, which together covered 99.2% of the repertoires. The TCS score was defined as the ratio of F50 (clonal expansion) to E x V (chaos), calculated using BLOSUM62-based TCRdist between CDR3 peptides within each V-J. Welch's t-statistics and random forest reduced fewer than 550 V-J features to roughly 13, which were used in a naive Bayes classifier (R e1071). Through fastp at Q25 and MiXCR, TCRdb rebuilt clones from the public reads, retaining in-frame beta chains. Each entry is one CDR3 protein sequence, shown with its most common DNA and genes. These V and J calls are TCRdb output, not the study's own analysis. In this sample the table shows about 480,000 distinct CDR3 sequences, 13% to 15% of which occur a single time. Less than 20% of the sample comes from the top ten.

General study outcomes and caveats: A 13 V-J signature model separated ophthalmopathy from stable hyperthyroidism, with over 85% sensitivity and roughly 84% specificity in cross-validation and 80%/75% in testing. Most expanded thyroid clonotypes (frequency above 0.001) were also found in blood, which suggests that blood repertoires may mirror thyroid immune responses. In validation, progression to ophthalmopathy was predicted by the model with nearly 71% sensitivity and about 72% specificity, a median of approximately 6.5 months before onset. No statistical method was used to set the sample size in advance, and investigators knew the group allocation.

Stable Graves' hyperthyroidism was defined as the absence of progression to ophthalmopathy over 18 months of follow-up. Hyperthyroidism patients were newly diagnosed, had a disease duration of under 2 months, and were aged 18 to 65 years. Patients with uncontrolled infections, other autoimmune diseases, pregnancy or lactation were excluded. Diagnoses relied on clinical symptoms, serum thyroxine and TRAb, thyroid ultrasound and orbital computed tomography. PBMCs were isolated from about 9.2 ml of fresh peripheral blood by Ficoll-Paque density gradient centrifugation. Total RNA was extracted with Trizol reagent, and quality was checked on an Agilent 2100 Bioanalyzer.

The sequence came from a woman aged 18-30 years with Graves' hyperthyroidism. The sample comprised blood. This receptor chain uses TRBV4-1 and TRBJ2-1; 8 central nucleotides agree with TRBD1. The CDR3 sequence is CASSPVDRGYNEQFF. The DNA is TGCGCCAGCAGCCCGGTCGACAGGGGCTACAATGAGCAGTTCTTC.